The TCR beta chain under discussion was sequenced for a study of tumor-infiltrating lymphocytes in localized non-small cell lung cancer. Whole-study context: Each patient gave resected tumor and non-adjacent uninvolved lung tissue. Study findings and constraints: No T-cell fraction difference was seen between IM1 and IM2 tumors. Available tissue quantity limited TCR sequencing to a patient subset. Tumor T-cell fraction was not associated with recurrence-free survival.

CDR1 is SGHNT, CDR2 YYREEE, per germline (reference sequence). Trimming left V 6 bases short and J 0 bases short, with 12 bases between. The CDR3 runs to 14 residues. TCRdb keeps only in-frame clones here, not all; method: immunoSEQ multiplex PCR. The table includes around 21,000 clones, about 80% detected once. Remarks on this clone: The antigen is unknown.

The TCR sequence derives from a human donor with non-small cell lung cancer. Sequenced sample: lung tumor tissue. V usage is TRBV5-4 and J usage is TRBJ2-5; a weak D match, TRBD1 (5 bases). The CDR3 DNA reads as TGTGCCAGCAACCCTAGACAGAACCAAGAGACCCAGTACTTC. Translating gives CASNPRQNQETQYF.